The 28 T cell receptor beta chains presented below share a single source sample, sequenced in a study of Graves' ophthalmopathy and Graves' hyperthyroidism. Amplification of the TCR beta CDR3 regions used RNA transcripts (as template). The authors performed first-round RT-PCR with HTBI primers and then a second-round multiplex PCR. Using its own MiXCR run on the multiplex PCR reads, TCRdb lists one record per CDR3 protein. The data show 400,000 to 500,000 distinct CDR3 sequences, with around 21% seen just once and 2.5% to 3.5% held by the top ten. The specimen was peripheral blood. The origin of the receptors is a woman aged 18-29 years with stable Graves' hyperthyroidism.

This chain connects TRBV5-1 to TRBJ2-5; D gene uncertain. V was pared by 0 bases and J by 7 bases, with 7 bases between. Germline CDR1 and CDR2: SGHRS and YFSETQ. There are 12 residues in the CDR3. CDR3 sequence (DNA): TGCGCCAGCAGCTTGGCTTCGAGGACCCAGTACTTC. Translation gives CASSLASRTQYF. The variable domain in full, with the rest retrieved from reference TRBV5-1 and TRBJ2-5, is KAGVTQTPRYLIKTRGQQVTLSCSPISGHRSVSWYQQTPGQGLQFLFEYFSETQRNKGNFPGRFSGRQFSNSRSEMNVSTLELGDSALYLCASSLASRTQYFGPGTRLLVL.

This chain joins TRBV6-1 and TRBJ1-3; no firm D call. V lost 0 bases, J lost 0 bases, and 6 bases lay in between. The CDR3 contains 15 residues. Germline assignment: CDR1 MNHNS and CDR2 SASEGT. Here the CDR3 DNA reads TGTGCCAGCAGTGAAGCGGGATACTCTGGAAACACCATATATTTT. Its protein is CASSEAGYSGNTIYF.

This clonotype was found many times. The rearrangement uses TRBV2 and TRBJ2-7, with 8 nucleotides matching TRBD1. Germline values: CDR1 SNHLY, CDR2 FYNNEI. There are 14 residues in the CDR3. V lost 6 bases, J lost 6 bases, and 10 bases stayed unmatched. CDR3 protein: CASRKTGEEGEQYF. In DNA form, the CDR3 reads TGTGCCAGCAGGAAGACAGGGGAGGAAGGCGAGCAGTACTTC.

The V call is TRBV12-3 or TRBV12-4, the J call TRBJ1-2; 7 bases fit TRBD1. Trimming removed 4 bases from V and 0 bases from J; junction bases left unmatched: 2. The CDR3 is 14 amino acids. The CDR3 is CASSYQGANYGYTF. CDR3 DNA: TGTGCCAGCAGTTACCAGGGGGCTAACTATGGCTACACCTTC.

This clonotype was seen at least ten times. The CDR3 region has the DNA TGTGCCAGCAGCTTAGATACGGCAGCTGAAGCTTTCTTT. As protein: CASSLDTAAEAFF. The chain carries TRBV11-2 and TRBJ1-1; D gene unclear. V was cut by 0 bases and J by 6 bases, with 8 bases left in between. Per germline, CDR1 SGHAT and CDR2 FQNNGV. The CDR3 loop spans 13 amino acids.

This clonotype was recorded at least ten times. The chain recombines TRBV29-1 with TRBJ2-7, with 7 positions matching TRBD1. Germline-derived CDR1 and CDR2 are SQVTM and ANQGSEA. The CDR3 sequence is 13 residues long. V lost 4 bases to trimming and J lost 0 bases; unmatched junction nucleotides: 3. Here the CDR3 reads CSVVGGLSYEQYF. The CDR3 nucleotides are TGCAGCGTTGTAGGGGGCCTCTCCTACGAGCAGTACTTC.

This clonotype was seen at least ten times. This sequence joins TRBV19 and TRBJ1-2, with D unclear. The CDR3 contains 16 residues. The V end was cut by 5 bases, the J end by 3 bases, with 19 bases between. The germline CDR1 and CDR2 sequences are LNHDA and SQIVND (reference sequence). The CDR3 DNA reads TGTGCCAGTAGTCCCAATGGCCGGGAAGAGGACTATGGCTACACCTTC. This sequence encodes CASSPNGREEDYGYTF.

The chain recombines TRBV6-2 or TRBV6-3 with TRBJ2-2; D gene uncertain. V dropped 2 bases and J dropped 9 bases, with 7 bases sitting between them. The V gene's germline CDR1 is MNHEY and CDR2 SVGEGT. CDR3 size: 12 residues. The DNA of the CDR3 is TGTGCCAGCAGTTACATCGGCCGGGAGCTGTTTTTT. Protein product: CASSYIGRELFF.

As concerns this clonotype: This could be a read error, since a much larger clone is one nucleotide away. The chain is built from TRBV14 and TRBJ2-5; the D call may be TRBD1 or TRBD2 (5 bases each). The CDR3 is 13 residues long. Germline CDR1 and CDR2: SGHDN and FVKESK. CDR3: CASSQDTRGTRYF. The DNA for the CDR3 is TGTGCCAGCAGCCAAGATACACGAGGGACCCGGTACTTC.

In this sample, this clonotype turned up many times. This sequence joins TRBV10-3 and TRBJ2-7; 13 nucleotides align to TRBD2. J was trimmed by 2 bases and V by 2 bases; bases with no gene match: 9. In germline, CDR1 is ENHRY, CDR2 SYGVKD. This CDR3 is 18 amino acids long. The CDR3 loop reads CAISETGGTSGRAYEQYF. For the CDR3, the DNA is TGTGCCATCAGTGAGACAGGGGGCACTAGCGGGAGGGCCTACGAGCAGTACTTC.

This clonotype was observed a few times. The CDR3 does not end in the conserved phenylalanine or tryptophan, so this is likely a read error. The V and J genes are TRBV3-1 and TRBJ2-7, with a weak D call TRBD2 (6 bases). The ends were cut back, 3 bases at V and 2 bases at J, with 20 bases in the middle. The CDR3 extends over 17 amino acids. Germline V lookup: CDR1 LGHDT, CDR2 YNNKEL (reference sequence). This CDR3 is CASSQAVRGRMTYEQYL. CDR3 sequence (DNA): TGTGCCAGCAGCCAGGCAGTCCGGGGGAGGATGACCTACGAGCAGTACCTC.

This clonotype was found many times. The chain couples TRBV28 to TRBJ2-7; D is tentatively TRBD1 or TRBD2 (5 bases each). Trimming took off 3 bases at V and 0 bases at J, with 15 bases between the two ends. CDR1 and CDR2 (germline): MDHEN, SYDVKM. This CDR3 is built from 16 residues. CDR3 residues: CASSLGVLINSYEQYF. CDR3 nucleotides: TGTGCCAGCAGTTTGGGGGTGTTGATAAACTCCTACGAGCAGTACTTC.

The rearrangement uses TRBV12-3 or TRBV12-4 and TRBJ2-2, with 8 bases identical to TRBD2. CDR3 length: 13 residues. Unmatched junction bases numbered 8, after V lost 8 bases and J lost 9 bases. CDR3 nucleotides: TGTGCCAGCGGTAGCGGGGCCCCCCGGGAGCTGTTTTTT. Translation gives CASGSGAPRELFF.

In this sample, this clonotype turned up many times. The chain is built from TRBV15 and TRBJ2-2; D is unclear. Between the trimmed V and J ends, which lost 3 bases and 3 bases, there was a span of 11 bases. CDR3 size: 15 residues. Per germline, CDR1 LNHNV and CDR2 YYDKDF (reference sequence). The CDR3 coding sequence is TGTGCCACCAGCAGCTTCCTTCAGGACACCGGGGAGCTGTTTTTT. Translation: CATSSFLQDTGELFF.

This clonotype has ten or more counts. V is TRBV5-1 and J is TRBJ2-6; possible D gene TRBD1, 6 bases. V was pared by 0 bases and J by 0 bases, with 7 bases between. The germline V gene has CDR1 SGHRS and CDR2 YFSETQ. This CDR3 is built from 16 residues. In nucleotides, the CDR3 is TGCGCCAGCAGCTTGGGACAGGCCTCTGGGGCCAACGTCCTGACTTTC. Translation gives CASSLGQASGANVLTF.

This clonotype was seen at least ten times. The rearrangement uses TRBV11-3 and TRBJ2-2; either TRBD1 or TRBD2 may supply D (5 bases each). CDR3 size: 13 residues. V lost 6 bases and J lost 7, with 12 bases in between. In germline, CDR1 is SGHNT, CDR2 YENEEA. CDR3 nucleotide sequence: TGTGCCAGCAGTCAGGGAGCCATCGGGGAGCTGTTTTTT. Translating it yields CASSQGAIGELFF.

This clonotype was observed at least ten times. The chain recombines TRBV7-2 with TRBJ2-7; 10 nucleotides line up with TRBD1. V lost 5 bases, J lost 5 bases, and 12 bases stayed unmatched. CDR1 SGHTA and CDR2 FQGNSA come from the germline V gene. The CDR3 has 16 amino acids. The CDR3 reads CASSKTGQGRSNEQYF. In DNA, the CDR3 is TGTGCCAGCAGCAAAACGGGACAGGGGAGATCGAACGAGCAGTACTTC.

This clonotype is a singleton in its sample. The genes are TRBV6-1 and TRBJ1-2; 7 nucleotides align to TRBD1. From germline, CDR1 is MNHNS and CDR2 SASEGT. The CDR3 extends over 13 amino acids. J was trimmed by 3 bases and V by 8 bases; bases with no gene match: 6. CDR3 sequence: CASRRGKDYGYTF. The DNA of the CDR3 is TGTGCCAGCCGCAGGGGGAAGGACTATGGCTACACCTTC.

The chain has TRBV27 and TRBJ2-7, with 7 bases lining up with TRBD1. The CDR3 sequence is 14 residues long. Per germline, CDR1 MNHEY and CDR2 SMNVEV (reference sequence). The ends lost 6 bases at V and 3 bases at J; junction bases unmatched: 8. For the CDR3, the DNA is TGTGCCAGCAGCTCCGGGACAGAACTCTACGAGCAGTACTTC. Amino acid sequence: CASSSGTELYEQYF.

Points on this clonotype: A read error may be the cause here, since a much bigger clone is one base away. The chain employs TRBV6-2 or TRBV6-3 and TRBJ2-5, with 7 positions matching TRBD1. The germline gives CDR1 MNHEY, CDR2 SVGEGT. The CDR3 spans 13 residues. CDR3 coding DNA: TGTGCCAGCAGACGACAGGGTCCAGAGACCAAGTACTTC. Translation: CASRRQGPETKYF.

V and J are TRBV12-3 or TRBV12-4 and TRBJ1-5, with 7 bases aligning to TRBD1. The CDR3 has 13 amino acids. The J segment lost 5 bases and the V segment lost 5 bases, leaving 3 bases of the junction unmatched. DNA of the CDR3: TGTGCCAGCAGTGGCGACAGGGATCAGCCCCAGCATTTT. Its protein product is CASSGDRDQPQHF.

This chain joins TRBV12-3 or TRBV12-4 and TRBJ2-5, with a possible D match to TRBD2 (7 bases). The CDR3 length is 15 residues. Trimming cost V 6 bases and J 2 bases, with 16 bases left between them. The CDR3 nucleotides read TGTGCCAGCAGCCTCGAGGGGGGGGGACAAGAGACCCAGTACTTC. Protein: CASSLEGGGQETQYF.

This clonotype was picked up many times. V and J are TRBV12-3 or TRBV12-4 and TRBJ1-1; 8 bases match TRBD1. J was trimmed by 7 bases and V by 6 bases; bases with no gene match: 4. CDR3 size: 12 residues. DNA for the CDR3: TGTGCCAGCAGCTTTGGGACAGGTGAAGCTTTCTTT. Its protein product is CASSFGTGEAFF.

This chain joins TRBV7-6 and TRBJ2-2; possible D gene TRBD1, 5 bases. CDR3 length equals 17 residues. Germline V gives CDR1 SGHVS, CDR2 FNYEAQ. With 6 bases removed from V and 0 bases from J, the gap between germline ends came to 17 bases. CDR3: CASRSSVRGANTGELFF. Here the CDR3 DNA reads TGTGCCAGCAGATCCTCCGTTAGGGGCGCGAACACCGGGGAGCTGTTTTTT.

The table lists this clonotype with a count of one. CDR3 residues: CASSEPSYEQYF. For the CDR3, the DNA is TGTGCCAGCAGTGAGCCCTCCTACGAGCAGTACTTC. V usage is TRBV6-1 and J usage is TRBJ2-7; no reliable D call. V lost 3 bases and J 0 bases, leaving 3 bases between the germline ends. The CDR3 totals 12 residues. Germline values: CDR1 MNHNS, CDR2 SASEGT.

In this sample, this clonotype turned up many times. This chain links TRBV20-1 with TRBJ2-2; 11 nucleotides match TRBD2. This CDR3 region has 16 residues. The germline V gene has CDR1 DFQATT and CDR2 SNEGSKA (reference sequence). V was pared by 2 bases and J by 5 bases, with 7 bases of the junction left unmatched. CDR3 sequence: CSARLLLAGETGELFF. The CDR3 nucleotides are TGCAGTGCTAGATTATTACTAGCGGGAGAAACCGGGGAGCTGTTTTTT.

This clonotype has ten or more counts. The chain recombines TRBV6-1 with TRBJ1-2, with D uncertain. The germline CDR1 and CDR2 sequences are MNHNS and SASEGT. V was pared by 4 bases and J by 0 bases, with 9 bases between. The CDR3 runs to 14 residues. CDR3: CASSVGRPNYGYTF. The CDR3 DNA follows: TGTGCCAGCAGTGTTGGAAGACCTAACTATGGCTACACCTTC.

V and J are TRBV20-1 and TRBJ1-1; the D gene is possibly TRBD1 (5 bases). Germline loops: CDR1 DFQATT, CDR2 SNEGSKA (reference sequence). This CDR3 comprises 11 residues. The V end lost 5 bases, the J end lost 7 bases, and 11 bases lay between the germline ends. Written as DNA, the CDR3 is TGCAGTGCTGCACGACAGTTTGAAGCTTTCTTT. Its translation is CSAARQFEAFF.